This T cell receptor (beta chain) was retrieved from a study of cytotoxic CD8 clonotypes in ibrutinib-treated CLL. Study outcomes and limitations: Clonality increased at ibrutinib response and stayed stable in sustained remission. At progression, however, it fell back toward baseline.

The assay was immunoSEQ multiplex PCR, and TCRdb's table has in-frame clones only and misses some. The table lists about 160,000 clones, more than 75% of them singletons. With respect to this clone: Antigen unknown.

Germline V lookup: CDR1 MNHNS, CDR2 SASEGT. V lost 10 bases and J 4 bases, leaving 16 bases between the germline ends. CDR3 size: 13 residues. The rearrangement uses TRBV6-1 and TRBJ1-1, with D uncertain. Sequenced here: PBMCs, sampled after 12 months of ibrutinib treatment. The clonotype was recovered from a human donor with chronic lymphocytic leukemia. CDR3 DNA: TGTGCCATCACCACTCCAGGAAGCACTGAAGCTTTCTTT. As protein: CAITTPGSTEAFF.